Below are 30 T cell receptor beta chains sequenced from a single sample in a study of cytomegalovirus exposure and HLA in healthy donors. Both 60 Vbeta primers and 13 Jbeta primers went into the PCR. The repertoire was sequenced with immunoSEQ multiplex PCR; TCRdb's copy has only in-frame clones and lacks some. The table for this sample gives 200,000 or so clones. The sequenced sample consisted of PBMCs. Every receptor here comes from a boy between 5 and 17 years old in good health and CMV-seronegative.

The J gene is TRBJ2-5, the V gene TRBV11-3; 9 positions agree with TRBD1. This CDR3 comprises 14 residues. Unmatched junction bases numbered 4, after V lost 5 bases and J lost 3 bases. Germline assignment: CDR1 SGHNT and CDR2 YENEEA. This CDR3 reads CASSLDRGEETQYF. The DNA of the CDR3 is TGTGCCAGCAGCCTGGACAGGGGAGAAGAGACCCAGTACTTC.

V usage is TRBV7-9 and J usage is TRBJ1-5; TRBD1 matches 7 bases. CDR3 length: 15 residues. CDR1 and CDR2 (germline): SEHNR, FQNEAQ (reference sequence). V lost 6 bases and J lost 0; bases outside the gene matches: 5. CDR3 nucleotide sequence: TGTGCCAGCAGTCTGACAGGGTCTAGCAATCAGCCCCAGCATTTT. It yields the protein CASSLTGSSNQPQHF. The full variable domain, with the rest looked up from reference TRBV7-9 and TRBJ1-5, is DTGVSQNPRHKITKRGQNVTFRCDPISEHNRLYWYRQTLGQGPEFLTYFQNEAQLEKSRLLSDRFSAERPKGSFSTLEIQRTEQGDSAMYLCASSLTGSSNQPQHFGDGTRLSIL.

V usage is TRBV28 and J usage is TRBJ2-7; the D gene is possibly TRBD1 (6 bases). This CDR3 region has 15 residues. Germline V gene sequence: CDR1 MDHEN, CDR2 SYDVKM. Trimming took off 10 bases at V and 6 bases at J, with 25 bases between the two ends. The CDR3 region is CATRFTGFPLGEQYF. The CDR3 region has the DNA TGTGCCACCAGATTCACAGGGTTTCCTTTGGGCGAGCAGTACTTC.

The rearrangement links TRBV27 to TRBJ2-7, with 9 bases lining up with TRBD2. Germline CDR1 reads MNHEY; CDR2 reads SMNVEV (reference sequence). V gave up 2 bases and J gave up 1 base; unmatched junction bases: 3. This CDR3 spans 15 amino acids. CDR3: CASSLGLAGSYEQYF. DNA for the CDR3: TGTGCCAGCAGTTTAGGGCTAGCGGGATCCTACGAGCAGTACTTC.

CDR3 bases: TGTGCCTGGAACCCTTCGAGTACTATTGGAAACACCATATATTTT. It codes for CAWNPSSTIGNTIYF. The chain links TRBV30 to TRBJ1-3; D unresolved. Germline values: CDR1 GTSNPN, CDR2 SVGIG (reference sequence). V was shortened by 4 bases and J by 3 bases, with 16 bases between the two germline ends. The CDR3 covers 15 residues.

The CDR3 region is CASSRGQTPYGYTF. CDR3 DNA sequence: TGTGCCAGCAGCCGGGGACAGACGCCCTACGGCTACACCTTC. V and J are TRBV5-4 and TRBJ1-2; 7 bases align to TRBD1. The J segment lost 8 bases and the V segment lost 4 bases, leaving 11 bases of the junction unmatched. Germline CDR1 reads SGHNT; CDR2 reads YYREEE (reference sequence). The CDR3 spans 14 residues.

The CDR3 loop reads CASTSRETQYF. The CDR3 bases are TGTGCCAGCACCTCACGGGAGACCCAGTACTTC. V usage is TRBV11-2 and J usage is TRBJ2-5; D gene unclear. Germline V gene lookup returns CDR1 SGHAT and CDR2 FQNNGV. V dropped 7 bases and J dropped 5 bases, with 8 bases sitting between them. This CDR3 contains 11 residues.

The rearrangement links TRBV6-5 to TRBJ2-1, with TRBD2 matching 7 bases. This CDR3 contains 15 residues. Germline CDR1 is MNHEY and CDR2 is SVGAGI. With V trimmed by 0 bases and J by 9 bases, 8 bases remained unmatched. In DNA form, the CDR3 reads TGTGCCAGCAGTTACTCGACTTCCTCGGGGGGTGAGCAGTTCTTC. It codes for CASSYSTSSGGEQFF.

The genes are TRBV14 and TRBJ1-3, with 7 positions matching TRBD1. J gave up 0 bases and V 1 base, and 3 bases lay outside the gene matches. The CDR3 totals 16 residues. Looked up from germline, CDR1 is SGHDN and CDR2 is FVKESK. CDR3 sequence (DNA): TGTGCCAGCAGCCAAGCGGGACAGAACTCTGGAAACACCATATATTTT. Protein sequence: CASSQAGQNSGNTIYF.

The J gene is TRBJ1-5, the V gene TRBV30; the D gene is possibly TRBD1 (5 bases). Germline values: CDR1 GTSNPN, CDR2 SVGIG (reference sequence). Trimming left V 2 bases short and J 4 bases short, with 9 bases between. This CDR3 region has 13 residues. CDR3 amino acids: CAWSLRGNQPQHF. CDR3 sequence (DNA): TGTGCCTGGAGTCTAAGGGGTAATCAGCCCCAGCATTTT.

The CDR3 DNA reads TGTGCCAGCAGCTTGGGGTCAGGGGCCCAGCATTTT. Translated: CASSLGSGAQHF. The rearrangement uses TRBV5-6 and TRBJ1-5; D perhaps matches TRBD1 (6 bases). The CDR3 has 12 amino acids. The germline V gene encodes CDR1 SGHDT and CDR2 YYEEEE. Between the trimmed V and J ends, which lost 0 bases and 11 bases, there was a span of 9 bases.

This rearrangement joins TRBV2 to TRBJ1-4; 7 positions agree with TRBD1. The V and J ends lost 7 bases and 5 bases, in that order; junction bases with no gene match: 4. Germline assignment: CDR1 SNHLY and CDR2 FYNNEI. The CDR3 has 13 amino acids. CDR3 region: CASMGQQNEKLFF. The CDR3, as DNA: TGTGCCAGCATGGGACAGCAGAATGAAAAACTGTTTTTT.

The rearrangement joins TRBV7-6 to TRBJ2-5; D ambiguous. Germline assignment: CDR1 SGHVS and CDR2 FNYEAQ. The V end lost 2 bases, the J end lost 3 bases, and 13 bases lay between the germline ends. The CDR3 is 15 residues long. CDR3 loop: CASSLNVLGEETQYF. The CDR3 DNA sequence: TGTGCCAGCAGCTTAAATGTCCTAGGCGAAGAGACCCAGTACTTC.

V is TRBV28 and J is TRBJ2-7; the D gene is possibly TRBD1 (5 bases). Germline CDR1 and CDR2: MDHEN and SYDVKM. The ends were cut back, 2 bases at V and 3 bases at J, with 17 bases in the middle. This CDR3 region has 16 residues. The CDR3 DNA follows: TGTGCCAGCAGTTTAATAGGGGCGGCAGGATACTACGAGCAGTACTTC. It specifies CASSLIGAAGYYEQYF.

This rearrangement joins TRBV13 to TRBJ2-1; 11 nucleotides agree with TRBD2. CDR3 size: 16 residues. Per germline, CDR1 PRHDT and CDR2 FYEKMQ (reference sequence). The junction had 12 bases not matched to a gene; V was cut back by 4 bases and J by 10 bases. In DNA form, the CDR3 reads TGTGCCAGCAGCTCCCTAGCGGGGGGCCCTGGTTGGGAGCAGTTCTTC. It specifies CASSSLAGGPGWEQFF.

In nucleotides, the CDR3 is TGTGCATGCGCGGGTGAGACCCAGTACTTC. Amino acid sequence: CACAGETQYF. The chain joins TRBV28 to TRBJ2-5; tentative D call: TRBD2 (5 bases). The CDR3 sequence is 10 residues long. In germline, CDR1 is MDHEN, CDR2 SYDVKM.

CDR3 loop: CASRGTGRLGTEAFF. CDR3 sequence (DNA): TGTGCCAGCAGAGGGACAGGGCGGTTGGGCACTGAAGCTTTCTTT. This sequence joins TRBV28 and TRBJ1-1; TRBD1 matches at 9 bases. CDR1 is MDHEN and CDR2 is SYDVKM in the germline V gene. V trimming: 6 bases; J trimming: 4 bases; junction bases outside the gene matches: 9. The CDR3 spans 15 residues.

The CDR3 region has the DNA TGTGCCAGCAGCCCGGACAGGGCTAGGCTTCAGCCCCAGCATTTT. It yields the protein CASSPDRARLQPQHF. V gene TRBV7-8 combines with J gene TRBJ1-5, with TRBD1 identical over 8 bases. The CDR3 has 15 residues. The germline V gene encodes CDR1 SGHVS and CDR2 FQNEAQ. The trim removed 5 bases at V and 6 bases at J, leaving 9 bases unmatched.

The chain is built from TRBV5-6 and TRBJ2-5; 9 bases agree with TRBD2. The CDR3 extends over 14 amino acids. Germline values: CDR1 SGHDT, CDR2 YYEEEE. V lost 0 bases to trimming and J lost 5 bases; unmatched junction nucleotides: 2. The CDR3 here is CASSLGLAAETQYF. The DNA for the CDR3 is TGTGCCAGCAGCTTGGGACTAGCGGCCGAGACCCAGTACTTC.

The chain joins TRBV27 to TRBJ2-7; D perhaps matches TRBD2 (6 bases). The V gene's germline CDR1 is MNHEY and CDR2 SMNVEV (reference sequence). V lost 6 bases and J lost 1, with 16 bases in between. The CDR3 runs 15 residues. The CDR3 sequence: CASRTRPGTSYEQYF. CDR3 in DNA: TGTGCCAGCAGGACCAGGCCAGGGACTTCCTACGAGCAGTACTTC.

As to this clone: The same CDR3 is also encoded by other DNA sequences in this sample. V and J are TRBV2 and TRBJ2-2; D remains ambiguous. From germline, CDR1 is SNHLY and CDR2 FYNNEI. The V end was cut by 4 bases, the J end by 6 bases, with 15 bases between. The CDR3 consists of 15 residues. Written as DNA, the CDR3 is TGTGCCAGCAGTGGATACAGTGGAACGGCCGGGGAGCTGTTTTTT. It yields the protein CASSGYSGTAGELFF. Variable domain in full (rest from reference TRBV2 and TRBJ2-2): EPEVTQTPSHQVTQMGQEVILRCVPISNHLYFYWYRQILGQKVEFLVSFYNNEISEKSEIFDDQFSVERPDGSNFTLKIRSTKLEDSAMYFCASSGYSGTAGELFFGEGSRLTVL.

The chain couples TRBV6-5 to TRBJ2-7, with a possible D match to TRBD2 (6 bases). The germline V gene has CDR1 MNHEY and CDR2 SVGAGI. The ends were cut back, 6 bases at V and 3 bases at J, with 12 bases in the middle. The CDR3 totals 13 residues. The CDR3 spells CASRASVSYEQYF. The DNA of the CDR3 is TGTGCCAGCAGGGCTAGCGTTAGCTACGAGCAGTACTTC.

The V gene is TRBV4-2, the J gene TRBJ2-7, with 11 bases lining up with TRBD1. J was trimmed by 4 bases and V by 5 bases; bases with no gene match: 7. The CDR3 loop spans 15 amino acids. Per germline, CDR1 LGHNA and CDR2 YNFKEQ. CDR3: CASSLTGTGGYEQYF. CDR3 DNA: TGTGCCAGCAGCTTGACCGGGACAGGGGGTTACGAGCAGTACTTC.

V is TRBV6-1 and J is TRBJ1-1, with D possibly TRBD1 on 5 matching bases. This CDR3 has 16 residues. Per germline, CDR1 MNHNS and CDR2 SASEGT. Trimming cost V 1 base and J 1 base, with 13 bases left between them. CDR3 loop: CASSEVVGGSNTEAFF. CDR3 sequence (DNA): TGTGCCAGCAGTGAAGTGGTCGGGGGGTCGAACACTGAAGCTTTCTTT.

CDR3 sequence reads: CASSLPSGDEQFF. As DNA, the CDR3 is TGTGCCAGCAGTCTACCTAGCGGGGATGAGCAGTTCTTC. The V call is TRBV27, the J call TRBJ2-1; 9 bases agree with TRBD2. The CDR3 contains 13 residues. Germline loops: CDR1 MNHEY, CDR2 SMNVEV (reference sequence). V dropped 5 bases and J dropped 8; count of bases not matched to a gene: 4.

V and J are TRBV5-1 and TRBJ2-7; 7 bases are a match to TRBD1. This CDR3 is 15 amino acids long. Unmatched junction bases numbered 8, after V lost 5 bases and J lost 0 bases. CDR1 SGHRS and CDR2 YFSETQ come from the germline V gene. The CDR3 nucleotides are TGCGCCAGCAGGGAGAGGGGGCTCGACTCCTACGAGCAGTACTTC. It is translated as CASRERGLDSYEQYF. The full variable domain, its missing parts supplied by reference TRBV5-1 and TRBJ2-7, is KAGVTQTPRYLIKTRGQQVTLSCSPISGHRSVSWYQQTPGQGLQFLFEYFSETQRNKGNFPGRFSGRQFSNSRSEMNVSTLELGDSALYLCASRERGLDSYEQYFGPGTRLTVT.

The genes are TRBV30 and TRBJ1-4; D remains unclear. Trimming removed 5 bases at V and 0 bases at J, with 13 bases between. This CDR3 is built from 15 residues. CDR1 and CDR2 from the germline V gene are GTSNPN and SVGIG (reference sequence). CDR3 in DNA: TGTGCCTGGTCGAAGCAGCGTGCAACTAATGAAAAACTGTTTTTT. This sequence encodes CAWSKQRATNEKLFF.

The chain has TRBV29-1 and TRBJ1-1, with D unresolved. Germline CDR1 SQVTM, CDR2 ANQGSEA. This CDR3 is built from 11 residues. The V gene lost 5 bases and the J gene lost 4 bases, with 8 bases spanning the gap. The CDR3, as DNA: TGCAGCGTTCGTTCTAGCACTGAAGCTTTCTTT. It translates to CSVRSSTEAFF. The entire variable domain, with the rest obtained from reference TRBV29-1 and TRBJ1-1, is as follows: SAVISQKPSRDICQRGTSLTIQCQVDSQVTMMFWYRQQPGQSLTLIATANQGSEATYESGFVIDKFPISRPNLTFSTLTVSNMSPEDSSIYLCSVRSSTEAFFGQGTRLTVV.

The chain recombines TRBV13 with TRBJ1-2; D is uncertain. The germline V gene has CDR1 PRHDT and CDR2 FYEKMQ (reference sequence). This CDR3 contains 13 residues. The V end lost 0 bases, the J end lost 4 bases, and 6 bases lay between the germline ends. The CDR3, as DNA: TGTGCCAGCAGCTTAGGCCCAGGCTATGGCTACACCTTC. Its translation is CASSLGPGYGYTF.

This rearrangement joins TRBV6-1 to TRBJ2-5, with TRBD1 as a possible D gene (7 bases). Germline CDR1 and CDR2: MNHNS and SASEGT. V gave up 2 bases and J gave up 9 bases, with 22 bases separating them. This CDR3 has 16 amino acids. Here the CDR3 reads CASSERRDRILVAQYF. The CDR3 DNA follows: TGTGCCAGCAGTGAAAGGCGGGACAGAATCCTGGTGGCCCAGTACTTC.